This T cell receptor beta chain was captured in a study of T cells in Graves' hyperthyroidism and ophthalmopathy. The CDR3 runs to 15 residues. V was pared by 5 bases and J by 4 bases, with 11 bases of the junction left unmatched. TCR beta CDR3 regions were amplified from RNA. HTBI primers were employed in a first-round RT-PCR of the TCR CDR3. MiXCR was run by TCRdb on the multiplex PCR reads, yielding one entry per CDR3 protein. The data show around 340,000 distinct CDR3 sequences, about 15% seen once. This clonotype has at least ten counts. PBMCs came from around 9.7 ml fresh peripheral blood. The specimen was blood. This sequence was found in a woman aged 25 to 39 with Graves' hyperthyroidism that later progressed to Graves' ophthalmopathy. The gene calls are TRBV12-3 or TRBV12-4 and TRBJ2-7; 7 nucleotides agree with TRBD1. The CDR3 sequence: CASSVTGKVGYEQYF. The CDR3 DNA reads as TGTGCCAGCAGTGTGACAGGGAAGGTCGGTTACGAGCAGTACTTC.